This entry concerns a single T cell receptor (beta chain). The target antigen is unknown. The data belong to a study of OX40 agonist ivuxolimab in advanced cancers. Study summary: Age averaged around 59 years (range roughly 20 to 90), and 82.7% were male. A partial response was reached by three patients: one with hepatocellular carcinoma and two with cutaneous melanoma. Study observations and caveats: Within 6 weeks, CD4+ and CD8+ blood T cells expanded clonally at 0.1 to 3.0 mg/kg. Those patients achieving a partial response at 0.1-3.0 mg/kg showed among the lowest clonal expansion.

The CDR3 has 12 amino acids. Here immunoSEQ multiplex PCR was the method, and the copy in TCRdb shows in-frame clones only, minus some. The data hold thousands of clones, with 85% to 95% observed a single time. The sequences come from CD4+ or CD8+ T cells sorted from blood, collected in a trial of the OX40 agonist ivuxolimab. The chain is built from TRBV21-1 and TRBJ2-7; the DNA was not compared with TRBD1, the D call given in the table. TRBV21-1 is listed as a pseudogene. The receptor comes from an adult with an advanced solid tumor such as melanoma, head and neck, liver or kidney cancer. For the CDR3, the DNA is TGTGCCAGCAGCCTACGACAGCACGAGCAGTACTTC. Translating it yields CASSLRQHEQYF.